This T cell receptor beta chain was observed in a study of cytomegalovirus exposure and HLA in healthy donors. About the study: Within an early data release were 85 million or so unique TCRs drawn from HLA-typed donors. The study's findings and limits: Several top significant clusters appeared, in a later analysis, to be linked to common viral pathogens.

It was with 60 Vbeta and 13 Jbeta primers that the PCR ran. Clones were read by immunoSEQ multiplex PCR, and TCRdb kept only the in-frame ones, dropping some. The profile shows around 230,000 clones, around 84% of them singletons. The CDR3 contains 15 residues. Germline loops: CDR1 SGHRS, CDR2 YFSETQ. The ends were cut back, 4 bases at V and 1 base at J, with 12 bases in the middle. As to this clone: Its antigen is unidentified.

The rearrangement links TRBV5-1 to TRBJ2-1, with D hard to call. The source material was PBMCs. The clonotype originates from a girl under 10 years old in good health and CMV-seronegative. The CDR3 DNA follows: TGCGCCAGCAGCACTTGGAGCTCTTCCTACAATGAGCAGTTCTTC. Its protein product is CASSTWSSSYNEQFF.